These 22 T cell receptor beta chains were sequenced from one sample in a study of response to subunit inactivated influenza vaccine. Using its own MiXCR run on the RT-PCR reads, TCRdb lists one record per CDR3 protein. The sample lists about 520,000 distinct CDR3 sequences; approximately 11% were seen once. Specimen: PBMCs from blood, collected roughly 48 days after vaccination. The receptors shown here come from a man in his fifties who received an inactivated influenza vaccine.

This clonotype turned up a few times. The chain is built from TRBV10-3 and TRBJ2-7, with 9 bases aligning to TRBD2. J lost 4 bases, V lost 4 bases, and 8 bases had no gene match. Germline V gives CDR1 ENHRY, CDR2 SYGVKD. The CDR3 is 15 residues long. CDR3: CAISARPGLAYEQYF. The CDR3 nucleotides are TGTGCCATCAGTGCCCGCCCGGGACTAGCTTACGAGCAGTACTTC.

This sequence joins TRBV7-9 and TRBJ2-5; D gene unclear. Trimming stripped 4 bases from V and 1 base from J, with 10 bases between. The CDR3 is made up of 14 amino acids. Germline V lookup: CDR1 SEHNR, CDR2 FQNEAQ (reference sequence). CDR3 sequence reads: CASSSRAFQETQYF. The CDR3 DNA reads TGTGCCAGCAGCTCCCGGGCTTTCCAAGAGACCCAGTACTTC.

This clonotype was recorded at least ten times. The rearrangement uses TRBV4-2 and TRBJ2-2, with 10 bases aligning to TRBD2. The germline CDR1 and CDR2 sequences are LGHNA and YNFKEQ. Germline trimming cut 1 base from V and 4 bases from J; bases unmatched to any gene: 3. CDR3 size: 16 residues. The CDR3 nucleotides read TGTGCCAGCAGCCAAGTCCTAGCGGGGGCCACCGGGGAGCTGTTTTTT. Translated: CASSQVLAGATGELFF.

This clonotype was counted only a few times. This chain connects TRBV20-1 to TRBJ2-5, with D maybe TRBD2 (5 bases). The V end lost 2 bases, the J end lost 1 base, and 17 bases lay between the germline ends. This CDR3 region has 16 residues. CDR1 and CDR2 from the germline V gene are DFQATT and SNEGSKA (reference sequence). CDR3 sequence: CSARSREGVLQETQYF. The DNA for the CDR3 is TGCAGTGCTAGATCGCGCGAGGGAGTCCTCCAAGAGACCCAGTACTTC.

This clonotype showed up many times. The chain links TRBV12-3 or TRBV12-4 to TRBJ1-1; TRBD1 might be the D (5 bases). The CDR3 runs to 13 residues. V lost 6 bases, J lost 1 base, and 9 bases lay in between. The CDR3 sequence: CASRRDWNTEAFF. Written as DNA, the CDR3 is TGTGCCAGCAGAAGGGACTGGAACACTGAAGCTTTCTTT.

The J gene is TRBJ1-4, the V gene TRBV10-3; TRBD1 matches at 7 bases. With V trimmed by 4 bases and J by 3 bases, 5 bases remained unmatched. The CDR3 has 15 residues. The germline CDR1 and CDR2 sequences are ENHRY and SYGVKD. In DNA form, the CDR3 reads TGTGCCATCAGTGGTCGGACAGGAGCTAATGAAAAACTGTTTTTT. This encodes CAISGRTGANEKLFF.

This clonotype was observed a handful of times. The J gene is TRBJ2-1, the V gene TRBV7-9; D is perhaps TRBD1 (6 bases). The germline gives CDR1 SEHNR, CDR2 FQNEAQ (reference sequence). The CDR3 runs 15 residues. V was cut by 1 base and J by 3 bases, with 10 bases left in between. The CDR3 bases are TGTGCCAGCAGCTTAGTAAGGGGGTACTACAATGAGCAGTTCTTC. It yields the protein CASSLVRGYYNEQFF.

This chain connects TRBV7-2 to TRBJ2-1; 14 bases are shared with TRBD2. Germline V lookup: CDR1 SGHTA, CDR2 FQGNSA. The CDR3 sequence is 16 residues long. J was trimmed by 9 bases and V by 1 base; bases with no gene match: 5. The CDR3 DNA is TGTGCCAGCAGCTTAGACGGACTAGCGGGAGGTCGTGAGCAGTTCTTC. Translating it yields CASSLDGLAGGREQFF.

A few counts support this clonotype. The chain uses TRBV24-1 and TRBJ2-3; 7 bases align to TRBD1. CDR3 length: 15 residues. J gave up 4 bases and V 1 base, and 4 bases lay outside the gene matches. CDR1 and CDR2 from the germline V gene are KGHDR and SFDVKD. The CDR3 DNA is TGTGCCACCAGTGATTTCAACAGGGGTTCAGATACGCAGTATTTT. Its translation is CATSDFNRGSDTQYF.

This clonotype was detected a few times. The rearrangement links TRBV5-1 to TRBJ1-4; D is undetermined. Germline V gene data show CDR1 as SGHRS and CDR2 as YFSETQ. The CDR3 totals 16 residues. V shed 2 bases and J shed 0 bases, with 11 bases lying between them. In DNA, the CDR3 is TGCGCCAGCAGCTTATGGGCGTCTGCAACTAATGAAAAACTGTTTTTT. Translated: CASSLWASATNEKLFF.

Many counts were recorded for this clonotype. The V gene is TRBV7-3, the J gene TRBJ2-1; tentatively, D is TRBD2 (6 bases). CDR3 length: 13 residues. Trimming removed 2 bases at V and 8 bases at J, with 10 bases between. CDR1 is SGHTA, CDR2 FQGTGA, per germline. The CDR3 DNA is TGTGCCAGCAGCTTAGGGGGGTACGATGAGCAGTTCTTC. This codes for CASSLGGYDEQFF.

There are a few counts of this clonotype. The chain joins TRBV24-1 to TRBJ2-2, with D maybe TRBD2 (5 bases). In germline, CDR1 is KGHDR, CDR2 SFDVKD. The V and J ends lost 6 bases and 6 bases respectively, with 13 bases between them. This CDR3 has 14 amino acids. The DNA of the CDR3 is TGTGCCACCAGTCAACCCGGGGATGCCGGGGAGCTGTTTTTT. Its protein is CATSQPGDAGELFF.

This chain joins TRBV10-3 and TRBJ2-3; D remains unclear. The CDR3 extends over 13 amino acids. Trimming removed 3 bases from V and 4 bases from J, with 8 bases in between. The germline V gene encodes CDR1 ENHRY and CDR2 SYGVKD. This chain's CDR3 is CAISDRYPDTQYF. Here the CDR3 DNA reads TGTGCCATCAGTGACCGTTACCCAGATACGCAGTATTTT.

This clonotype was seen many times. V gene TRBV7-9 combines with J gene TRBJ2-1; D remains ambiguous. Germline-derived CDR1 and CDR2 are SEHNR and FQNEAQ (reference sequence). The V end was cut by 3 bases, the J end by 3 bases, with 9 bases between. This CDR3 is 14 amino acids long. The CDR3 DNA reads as TGTGCCAGCAGCTTGATTCTTAGCTACAATGAGCAGTTCTTC. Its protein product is CASSLILSYNEQFF.

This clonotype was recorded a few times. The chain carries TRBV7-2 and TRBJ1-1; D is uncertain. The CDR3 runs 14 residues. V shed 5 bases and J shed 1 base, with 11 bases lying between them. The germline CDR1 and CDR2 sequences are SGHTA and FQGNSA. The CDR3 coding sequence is TGTGCCAGCAGCCCAAAACATAGGAACACTGAAGCTTTCTTT. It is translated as CASSPKHRNTEAFF. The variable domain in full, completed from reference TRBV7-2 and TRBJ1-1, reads GAGVSQSPSNKVTEKGKDVELRCDPISGHTALYWYRQSLGQGLEFLIYFQGNSAPDKSGLPSDRFSAERTGGSVSTLTIQRTQQEDSAVYLCASSPKHRNTEAFFGQGTRLTVV.

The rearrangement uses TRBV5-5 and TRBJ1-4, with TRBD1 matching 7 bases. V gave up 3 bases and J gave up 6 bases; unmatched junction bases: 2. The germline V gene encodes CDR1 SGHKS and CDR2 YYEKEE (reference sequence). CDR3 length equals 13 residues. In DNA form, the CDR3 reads TGTGCCAGCAGCTACAGGGGAGATGAAAAACTGTTTTTT. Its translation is CASSYRGDEKLFF.

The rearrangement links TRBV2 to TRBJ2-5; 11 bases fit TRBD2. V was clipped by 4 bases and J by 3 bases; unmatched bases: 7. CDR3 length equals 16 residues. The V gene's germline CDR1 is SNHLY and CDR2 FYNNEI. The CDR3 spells CASSARTSGQKETQYF. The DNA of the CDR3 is TGTGCCAGCAGTGCTCGGACTAGCGGGCAAAAAGAGACCCAGTACTTC.

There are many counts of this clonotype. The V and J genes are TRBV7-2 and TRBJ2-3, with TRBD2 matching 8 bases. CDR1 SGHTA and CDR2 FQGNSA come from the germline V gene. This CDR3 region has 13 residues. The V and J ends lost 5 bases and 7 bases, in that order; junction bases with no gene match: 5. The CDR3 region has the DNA TGTGCCAGCAGCCCGGGGACTAGGAATACGCAGTATTTT. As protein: CASSPGTRNTQYF.

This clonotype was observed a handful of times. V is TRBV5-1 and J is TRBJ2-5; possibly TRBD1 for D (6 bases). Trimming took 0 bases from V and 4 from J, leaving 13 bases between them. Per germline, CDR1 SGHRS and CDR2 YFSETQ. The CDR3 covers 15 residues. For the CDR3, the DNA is TGCGCCAGCAGCTTGGCCCTTGGGGGCGGAGAGACCCAGTACTTC. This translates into CASSLALGGGETQYF.

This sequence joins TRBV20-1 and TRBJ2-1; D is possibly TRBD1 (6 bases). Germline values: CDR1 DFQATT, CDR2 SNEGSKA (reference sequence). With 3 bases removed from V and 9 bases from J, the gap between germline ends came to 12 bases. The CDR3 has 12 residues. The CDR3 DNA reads TGCAGTGCTAGTGATTCAGGGGTTGAGCAGTTCTTC. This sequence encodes CSASDSGVEQFF.

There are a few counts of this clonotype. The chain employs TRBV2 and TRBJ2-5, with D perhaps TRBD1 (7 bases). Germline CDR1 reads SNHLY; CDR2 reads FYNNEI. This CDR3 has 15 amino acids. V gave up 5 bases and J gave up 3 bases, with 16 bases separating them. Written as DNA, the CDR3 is TGTGCCAGCAGTTACAGGGGCGGGGTAGAAGAGACCCAGTACTTC. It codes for CASSYRGGVEETQYF.

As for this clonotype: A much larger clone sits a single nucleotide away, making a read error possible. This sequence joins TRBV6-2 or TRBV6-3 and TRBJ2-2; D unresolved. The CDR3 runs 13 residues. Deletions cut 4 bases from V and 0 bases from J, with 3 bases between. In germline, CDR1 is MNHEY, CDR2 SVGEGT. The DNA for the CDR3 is TGTGCCAGCAGTTCGACGAACACCGGGGAGCTGTTTTTT. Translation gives CASSSTNTGELFF.